This paragraph covers one T cell receptor (beta chain) sequence. The sample originates from a study of control samples from healthy donors and cancer patients. Libraries were prepared by immunoSEQ multiplex PCR; TCRdb keeps only in-frame clonotypes and omits some of them. This sample has about 77,000 clones; 80% to 95% occur once, and the top ten carry 5.5% to 6.5%. The sample was blood. The sequence came from a woman aged 60-70 years in good health.

CDR3: CASSWRSATNSPLHF. As DNA, the CDR3 is TGCGCCAGCAGCTGGCGGTCTGCCACGAATTCACCCCTCCACTTT. The gene calls are TRBV5-1 and TRBJ1-6; D unresolved. This CDR3 is 15 amino acids long. Germline V gives CDR1 SGHRS, CDR2 YFSETQ. Trimming left V 3 bases short and J 7 bases short, with 14 bases between.